The 6 T cell receptor beta chains listed next were all sequenced from one sample in a study of T cells in Graves' hyperthyroidism and ophthalmopathy (dated by TCRdb to the late 2010s). Receptors were amplified or captured by multiplex PCR. Sequencing was performed on an Illumina HiSeq 2000. The TCR beta CDR3 regions were amplified from RNA transcripts. The TCR CDR3 was subjected to a first round of RT-PCR using the HTBI primer set and the Qiagen OneStep RT-PCR kit. TCRdb reran the public reads through fastp at Q25 and MiXCR, keeping productive beta chains. Rows matching on CDR3 protein sequence are summarized as one entry with the most common DNA and genes. The sample has approximately 600,000 distinct CDR3 sequences on record, around 15% of them singletons. The ten largest clones add up to about 3.8% of the sample. What was sequenced was blood. The receptor source for this set is a young woman with Graves' hyperthyroidism.

The gene calls are TRBV2 and TRBJ1-5; perhaps TRBD1 as D (6 bases). The length of the CDR3 is 14 residues. The V end lost 7 bases, the J end lost 6 bases, and 16 bases lay between the germline ends. Germline values: CDR1 SNHLY, CDR2 FYNNEI. In DNA form, the CDR3 reads TGTGCCAGCACCGAGAGGGGGACCCCTCAGCCCCAGCATTTT. The encoded protein is CASTERGTPQPQHF.

This clonotype was found a few times. The V call is TRBV6-2 or TRBV6-3, the J call TRBJ1-5; TRBD1 might be the D (6 bases). V was shortened by 1 base and J by 5 bases, with 9 bases between the two germline ends. CDR3 length: 14 residues. Germline V gene lookup returns CDR1 MNHEY and CDR2 SVGEGT. CDR3 DNA: TGTGCCAGCAGTTACTGGTCAGGGGATCAGCCCCAGCATTTT. Encoded protein: CASSYWSGDQPQHF.

The table lists this clonotype with a few counts. The chain combines TRBV27 with TRBJ2-1; TRBD2 matches at 13 bases. Germline V gives CDR1 MNHEY, CDR2 SMNVEV (reference sequence). V shed 5 bases, J shed 4 bases, and the junction held 14 bases outside the gene matches. CDR3 size: 19 residues. CDR3 coding DNA: TGTGCCAGCAGTCCGCAAATCAGGACTAGCGGGAGTAATTACAATGAGCAGTTCTTC. As protein: CASSPQIRTSGSNYNEQFF.

The sample holds a few counts of this clonotype. The V and J genes are TRBV20-1 and TRBJ1-5; D remains ambiguous. This CDR3 has 13 residues. The germline V and J ends were trimmed by 1 base and 4 bases, with 8 bases remaining between them. CDR1 DFQATT and CDR2 SNEGSKA come from the germline V gene (reference sequence). The CDR3 DNA sequence: TGCAGTGCTAGAGGACACCCGAATCAGCCCCAGCATTTT. Its translation: CSARGHPNQPQHF.

This clonotype was seen many times. This rearrangement joins TRBV2 to TRBJ1-5; D might be TRBD1 (5 bases). The germline gives CDR1 SNHLY, CDR2 FYNNEI. This CDR3 spans 13 amino acids. Trimming left V 7 bases short and J 4 bases short, with 11 bases between. The CDR3: CASTWGMNQPQHF. The DNA for the CDR3 is TGTGCCAGCACGTGGGGGATGAATCAGCCCCAGCATTTT.

This clonotype was detected only a few times. The chain carries TRBV4-1 and TRBJ2-7; maybe TRBD1 (6 bases). The CDR3 contains 15 residues. Germline CDR1 reads MGHRA; CDR2 reads YSYEKL. V gave up 1 base and J gave up 4 bases, with 14 bases separating them. In DNA form, the CDR3 reads TGCGCCAGCAGCCAAGCCTCAGCACAGGGTTACGAGCAGTACTTC. This encodes CASSQASAQGYEQYF.